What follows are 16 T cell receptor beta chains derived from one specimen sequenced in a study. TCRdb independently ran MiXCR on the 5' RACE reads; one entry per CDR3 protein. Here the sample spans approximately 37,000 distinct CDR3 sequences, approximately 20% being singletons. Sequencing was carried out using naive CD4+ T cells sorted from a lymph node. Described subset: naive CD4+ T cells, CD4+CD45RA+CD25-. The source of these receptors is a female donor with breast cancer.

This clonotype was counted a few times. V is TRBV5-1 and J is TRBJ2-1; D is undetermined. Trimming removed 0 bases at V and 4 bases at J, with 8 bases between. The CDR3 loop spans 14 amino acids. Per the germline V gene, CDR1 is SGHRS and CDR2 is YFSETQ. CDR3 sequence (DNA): TGCGCCAGCAGCTTGGAGGACCGTTACAATGAGCAGTTCTTC. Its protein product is CASSLEDRYNEQFF.

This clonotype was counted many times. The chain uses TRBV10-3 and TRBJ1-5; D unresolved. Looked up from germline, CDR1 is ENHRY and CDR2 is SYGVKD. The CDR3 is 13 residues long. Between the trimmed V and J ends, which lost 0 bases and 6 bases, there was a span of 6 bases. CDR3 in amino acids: CAISESWGQPQHF. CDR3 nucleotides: TGTGCCATCAGTGAGTCATGGGGTCAGCCCCAGCATTTT.

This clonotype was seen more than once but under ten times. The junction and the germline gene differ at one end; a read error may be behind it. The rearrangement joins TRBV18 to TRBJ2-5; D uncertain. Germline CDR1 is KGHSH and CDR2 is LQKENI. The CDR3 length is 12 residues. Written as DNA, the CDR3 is TGTGCCAGCTCAACACCGCAAGAGACCCAGTACTTC. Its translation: CASSTPQETQYF. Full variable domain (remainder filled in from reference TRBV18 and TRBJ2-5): NAGVMQNPRHLVRRRGQEARLRCSPMKGHSHVYWYRQLPEEGLKFMVYLQKENIIDESGMPKERFSAEFPKEGPSILRIQQVVRGDSAAYFCASSTPQETQYFGPGTRLLVL.

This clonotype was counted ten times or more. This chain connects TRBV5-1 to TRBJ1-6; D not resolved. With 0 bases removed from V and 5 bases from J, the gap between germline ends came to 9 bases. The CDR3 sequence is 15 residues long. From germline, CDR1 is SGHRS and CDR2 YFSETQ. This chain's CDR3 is CASSLGQWDNSPLHF. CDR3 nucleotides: TGCGCCAGCAGCTTGGGGCAGTGGGATAATTCACCCCTCCACTTT. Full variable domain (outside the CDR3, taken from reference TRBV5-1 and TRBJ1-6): KAGVTQTPRYLIKTRGQQVTLSCSPISGHRSVSWYQQTPGQGLQFLFEYFSETQRNKGNFPGRFSGRQFSNSRSEMNVSTLELGDSALYLCASSLGQWDNSPLHFGNGTRLTVT.

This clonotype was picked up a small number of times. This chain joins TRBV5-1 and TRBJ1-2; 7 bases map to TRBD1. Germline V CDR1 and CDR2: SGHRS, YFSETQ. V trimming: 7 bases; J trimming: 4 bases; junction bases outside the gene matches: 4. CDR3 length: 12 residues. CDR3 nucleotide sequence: TGCGCCAGCTCAGGGGGTACCTATGGCTACACCTTC. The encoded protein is CASSGGTYGYTF.

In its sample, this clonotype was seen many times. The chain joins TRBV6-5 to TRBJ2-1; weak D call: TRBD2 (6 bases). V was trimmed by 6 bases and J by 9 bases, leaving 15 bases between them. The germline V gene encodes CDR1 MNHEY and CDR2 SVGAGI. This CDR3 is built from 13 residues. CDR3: CASREAGRREQFF. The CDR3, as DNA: TGTGCCAGCAGAGAGGCGGGGAGACGTGAGCAGTTCTTC.

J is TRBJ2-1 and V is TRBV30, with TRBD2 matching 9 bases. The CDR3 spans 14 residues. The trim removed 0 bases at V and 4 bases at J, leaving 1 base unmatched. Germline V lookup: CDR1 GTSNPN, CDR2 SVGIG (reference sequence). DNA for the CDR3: TGTGCCTGGAGTGTTACTAGCGGGTACAATGAGCAGTTCTTC. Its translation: CAWSVTSGYNEQFF.

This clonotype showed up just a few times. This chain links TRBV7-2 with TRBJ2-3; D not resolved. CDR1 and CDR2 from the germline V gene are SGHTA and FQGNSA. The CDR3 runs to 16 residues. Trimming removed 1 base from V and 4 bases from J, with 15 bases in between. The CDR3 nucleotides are TGTGCCAGCAGCTTAGTGGGCACGGAGCCCCCAGATACGCAGTATTTT. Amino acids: CASSLVGTEPPDTQYF. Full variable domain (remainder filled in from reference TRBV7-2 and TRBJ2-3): GAGVSQSPSNKVTEKGKDVELRCDPISGHTALYWYRQSLGQGLEFLIYFQGNSAPDKSGLPSDRFSAERTGGSVSTLTIQRTQQEDSAVYLCASSLVGTEPPDTQYFGPGTRLTVL.

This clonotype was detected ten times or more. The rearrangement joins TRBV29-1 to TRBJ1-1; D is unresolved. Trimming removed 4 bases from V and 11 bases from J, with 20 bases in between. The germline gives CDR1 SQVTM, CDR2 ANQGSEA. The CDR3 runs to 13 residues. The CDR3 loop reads CSVGPGSNTLAFF. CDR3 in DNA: TGCAGCGTTGGGCCAGGCTCCAACACTTTGGCTTTCTTT.

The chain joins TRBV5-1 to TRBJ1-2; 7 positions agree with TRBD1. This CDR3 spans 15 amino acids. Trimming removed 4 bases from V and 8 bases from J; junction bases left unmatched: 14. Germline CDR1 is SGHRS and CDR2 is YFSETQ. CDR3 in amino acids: CASSPTGLRSGGYTF. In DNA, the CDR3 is TGCGCCAGCAGCCCGACAGGGCTGAGGTCGGGAGGCTACACCTTC.

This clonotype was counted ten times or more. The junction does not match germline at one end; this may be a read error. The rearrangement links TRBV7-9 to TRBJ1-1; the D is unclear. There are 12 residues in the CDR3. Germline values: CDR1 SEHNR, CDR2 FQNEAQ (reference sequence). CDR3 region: CASSYNNNEAFF. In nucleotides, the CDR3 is TGTGCCAGCAGCTATAATAACAATGAAGCTTTCTTT.

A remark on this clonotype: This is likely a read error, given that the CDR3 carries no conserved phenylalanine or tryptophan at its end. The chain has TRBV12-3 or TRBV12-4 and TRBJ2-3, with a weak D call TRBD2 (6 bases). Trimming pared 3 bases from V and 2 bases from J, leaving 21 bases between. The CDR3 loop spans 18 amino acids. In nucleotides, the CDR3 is TGTGCCAGCAGTTTGGGCTCCGGAGGGCGGTGGAACACAGATACGCAGTATCTT. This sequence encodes CASSLGSGGRWNTDTQYL.

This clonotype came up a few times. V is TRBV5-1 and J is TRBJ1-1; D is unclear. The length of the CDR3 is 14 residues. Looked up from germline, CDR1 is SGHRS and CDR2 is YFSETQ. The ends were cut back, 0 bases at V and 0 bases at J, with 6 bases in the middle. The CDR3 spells CASSLDRLNTEAFF. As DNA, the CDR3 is TGCGCCAGCAGCTTGGACAGATTGAACACTGAAGCTTTCTTT.

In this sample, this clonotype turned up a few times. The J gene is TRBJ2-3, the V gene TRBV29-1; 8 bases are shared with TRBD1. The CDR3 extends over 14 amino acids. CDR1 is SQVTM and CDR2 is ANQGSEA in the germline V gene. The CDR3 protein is CTNDRGSSTDTQYF. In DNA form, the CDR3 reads TGCACTAACGACAGGGGCTCTAGCACAGATACGCAGTATTTT.

This CDR3 reads CASSPMGGIGDTQYF. The CDR3 DNA reads as TGTGCCAGCTCACCGATGGGGGGGATCGGAGATACGCAGTATTTT. V is TRBV18 and J is TRBJ2-3, with 7 bases that match TRBD2. Losses at the gene ends were 3 bases for V and 5 bases for J; bases not matched to a gene: 8. The CDR3 consists of 15 residues. Germline V gives CDR1 KGHSH, CDR2 LQKENI.

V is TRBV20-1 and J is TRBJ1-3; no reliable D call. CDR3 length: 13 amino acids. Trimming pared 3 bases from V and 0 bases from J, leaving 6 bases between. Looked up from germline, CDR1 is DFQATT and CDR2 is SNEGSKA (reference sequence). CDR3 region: CSASTNSGNTIYF. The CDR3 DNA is TGCAGTGCTAGTACCAACTCTGGAAACACCATATATTTT.